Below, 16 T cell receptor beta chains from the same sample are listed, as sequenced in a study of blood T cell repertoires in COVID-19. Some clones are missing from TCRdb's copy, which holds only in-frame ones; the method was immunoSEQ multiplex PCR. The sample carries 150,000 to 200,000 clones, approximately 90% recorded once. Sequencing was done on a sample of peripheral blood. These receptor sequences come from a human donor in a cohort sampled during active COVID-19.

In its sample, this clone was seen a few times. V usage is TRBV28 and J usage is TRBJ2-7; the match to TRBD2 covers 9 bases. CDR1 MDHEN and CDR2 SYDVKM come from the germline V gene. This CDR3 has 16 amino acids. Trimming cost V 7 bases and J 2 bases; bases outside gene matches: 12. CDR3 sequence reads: CASTPPRGRVTYEQYF. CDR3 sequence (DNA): TGTGCCAGCACTCCGCCCCGCGGGAGGGTCACCTACGAGCAGTACTTC.

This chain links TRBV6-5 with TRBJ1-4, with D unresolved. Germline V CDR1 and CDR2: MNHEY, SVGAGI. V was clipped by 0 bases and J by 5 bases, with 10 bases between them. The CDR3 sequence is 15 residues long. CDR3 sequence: CASSYSRSPNEKLFF. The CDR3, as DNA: TGTGCCAGCAGTTACTCGAGGAGTCCGAATGAAAAACTGTTTTTT.

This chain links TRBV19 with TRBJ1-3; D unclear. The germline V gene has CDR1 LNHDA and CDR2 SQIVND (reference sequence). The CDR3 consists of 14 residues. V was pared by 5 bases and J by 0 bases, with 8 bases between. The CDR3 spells CASSVSDSGNTIYF. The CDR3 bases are TGTGCCAGTAGTGTAAGCGACTCTGGAAACACCATATATTTT.

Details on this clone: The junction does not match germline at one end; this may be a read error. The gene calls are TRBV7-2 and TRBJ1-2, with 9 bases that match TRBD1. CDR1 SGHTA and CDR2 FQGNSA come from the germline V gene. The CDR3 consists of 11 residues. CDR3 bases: TGTGCCAGCAGCTTAGCAGGGACAGGGCCCTTC. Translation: CASSLAGTGPF.

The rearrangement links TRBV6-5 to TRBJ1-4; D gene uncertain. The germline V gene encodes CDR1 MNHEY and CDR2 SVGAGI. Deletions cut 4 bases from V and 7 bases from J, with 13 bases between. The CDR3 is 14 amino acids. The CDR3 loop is CASSSAERSEKLFF. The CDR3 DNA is TGTGCCAGCAGTTCTGCAGAGCGGAGTGAAAAACTGTTTTTT.

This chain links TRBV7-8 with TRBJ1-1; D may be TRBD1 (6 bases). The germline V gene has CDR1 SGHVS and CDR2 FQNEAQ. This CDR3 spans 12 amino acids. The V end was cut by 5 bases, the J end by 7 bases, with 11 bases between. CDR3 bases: TGTGCCAGCAGCCTCCAGACAGGTGAAGCTTTCTTT. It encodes CASSLQTGEAFF.

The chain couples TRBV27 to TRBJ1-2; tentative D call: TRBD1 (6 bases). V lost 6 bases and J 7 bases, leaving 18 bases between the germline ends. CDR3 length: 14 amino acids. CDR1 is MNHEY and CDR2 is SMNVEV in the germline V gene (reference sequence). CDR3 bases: TGTGCCAGCAGGCCCCAGGGGCCCGCCGGTGGCTACACCTTC. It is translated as CASRPQGPAGGYTF.

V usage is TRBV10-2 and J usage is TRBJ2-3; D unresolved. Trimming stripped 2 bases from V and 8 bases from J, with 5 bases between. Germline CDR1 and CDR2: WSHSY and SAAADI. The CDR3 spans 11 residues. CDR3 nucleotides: TGCGCCAGCAGTGAGAGACTTACGCAGTATTTT. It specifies CASSERLTQYF.

The DNA for the CDR3 is TGTGCCAGCAGTTTCGACAAGGCAGATACGCAGTATTTT. Its protein product is CASSFDKADTQYF. The chain recombines TRBV12-3 or TRBV12-4 with TRBJ2-3, with D unclear. The CDR3 sequence is 13 residues long. With 3 bases removed from V and 4 bases from J, the gap between germline ends came to 8 bases.

The CDR3 DNA follows: TGTGCCAGCAGTCTCGGACAGGGACGGACAGATACGCAGTATTTT. As protein: CASSLGQGRTDTQYF. The chain recombines TRBV27 with TRBJ2-3; 8 bases fit TRBD1. The CDR3 is 15 residues long. Germline CDR1 and CDR2: MNHEY and SMNVEV (reference sequence). V shed 5 bases, J shed 3 bases, and the junction held 7 bases outside the gene matches.

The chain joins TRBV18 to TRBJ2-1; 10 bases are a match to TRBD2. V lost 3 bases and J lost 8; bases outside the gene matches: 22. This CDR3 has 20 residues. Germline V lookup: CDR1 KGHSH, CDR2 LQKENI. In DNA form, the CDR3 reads TGTGCCAGCTCACCCCCGCTGTTGGAGCGGGAGGGCCGCTTGTTGGATGAGCAGTTCTTC. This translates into CASSPPLLEREGRLLDEQFF.

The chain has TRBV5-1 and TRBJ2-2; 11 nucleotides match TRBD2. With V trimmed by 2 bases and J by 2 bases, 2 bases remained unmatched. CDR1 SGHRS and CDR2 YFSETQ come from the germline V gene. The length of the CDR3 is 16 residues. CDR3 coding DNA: TGCGCCAGCAGCTTCCGACTAGCGGGAAACACCGGGGAGCTGTTTTTT. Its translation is CASSFRLAGNTGELFF.

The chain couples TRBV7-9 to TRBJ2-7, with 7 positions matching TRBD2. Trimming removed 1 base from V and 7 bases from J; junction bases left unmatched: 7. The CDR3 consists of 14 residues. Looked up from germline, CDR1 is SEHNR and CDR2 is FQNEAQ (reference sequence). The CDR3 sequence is CASSLVGWGGEQYF. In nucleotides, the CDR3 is TGTGCCAGCAGCTTAGTAGGGTGGGGAGGGGAGCAGTACTTC. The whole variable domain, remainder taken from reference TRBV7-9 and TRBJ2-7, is DTGVSQNPRHKITKRGQNVTFRCDPISEHNRLYWYRQTLGQGPEFLTYFQNEAQLEKSRLLSDRFSAERPKGSFSTLEIQRTEQGDSAMYLCASSLVGWGGEQYFGPGTRLTVT.

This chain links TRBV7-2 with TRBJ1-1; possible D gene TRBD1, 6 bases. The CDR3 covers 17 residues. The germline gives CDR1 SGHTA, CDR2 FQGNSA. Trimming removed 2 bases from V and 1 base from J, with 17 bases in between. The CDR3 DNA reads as TGTGCCAGCAGCTTATTTTTCTTTGACAGGACGAACACTGAAGCTTTCTTT. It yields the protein CASSLFFFDRTNTEAFF.

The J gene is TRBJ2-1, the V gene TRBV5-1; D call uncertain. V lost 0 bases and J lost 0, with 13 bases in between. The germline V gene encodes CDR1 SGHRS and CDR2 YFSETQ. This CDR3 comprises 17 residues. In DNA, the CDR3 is TGCGCCAGCAGCTTGGCCTCGGCACAGTACTCCTACAATGAGCAGTTCTTC. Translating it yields CASSLASAQYSYNEQFF. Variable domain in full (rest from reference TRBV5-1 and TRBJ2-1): KAGVTQTPRYLIKTRGQQVTLSCSPISGHRSVSWYQQTPGQGLQFLFEYFSETQRNKGNFPGRFSGRQFSNSRSEMNVSTLELGDSALYLCASSLASAQYSYNEQFFGPGTRLTVL.

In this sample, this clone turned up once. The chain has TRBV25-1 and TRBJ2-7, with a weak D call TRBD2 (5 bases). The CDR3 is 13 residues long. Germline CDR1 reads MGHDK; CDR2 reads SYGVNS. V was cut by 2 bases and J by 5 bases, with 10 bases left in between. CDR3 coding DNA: TGTGCCAGCAGTGAACCTCCCGGGGACGAGCAGTACTTC. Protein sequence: CASSEPPGDEQYF.